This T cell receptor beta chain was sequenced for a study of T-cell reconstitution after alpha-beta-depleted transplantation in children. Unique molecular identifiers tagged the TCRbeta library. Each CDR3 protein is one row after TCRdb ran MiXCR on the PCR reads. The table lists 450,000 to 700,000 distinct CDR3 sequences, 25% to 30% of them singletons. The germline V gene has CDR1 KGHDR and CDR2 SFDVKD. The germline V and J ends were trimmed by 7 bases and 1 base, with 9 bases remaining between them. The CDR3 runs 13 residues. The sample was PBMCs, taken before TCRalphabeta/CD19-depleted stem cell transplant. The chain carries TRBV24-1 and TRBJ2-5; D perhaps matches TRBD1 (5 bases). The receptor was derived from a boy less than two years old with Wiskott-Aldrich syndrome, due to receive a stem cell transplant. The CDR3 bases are TGTGCCACCAGAGGGGTTCCCCAAGAGACCCAGTACTTC. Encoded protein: CATRGVPQETQYF.